Each of the 20 T cell receptor beta chains below was sequenced from the same sample in a study of blood T cell repertoires in COVID-19. TCRdb keeps only in-frame clones here, not all; method: immunoSEQ multiplex PCR. The sample lists some 220,000 clones, around 84% occurring once. Sequencing input: peripheral blood. The receptors were sampled from a woman aged 55-69 years who had recovered from COVID-19.

This clone was observed a few times. This chain uses TRBV19 with TRBJ1-2; 7 bases match TRBD1. Germline trimming cut 4 bases from V and 2 bases from J; bases unmatched to any gene: 7. This CDR3 has 15 amino acids. Germline CDR1 LNHDA, CDR2 SQIVND (reference sequence). The CDR3 loop is CASSRRGRGNYGYTF. CDR3 DNA sequence: TGTGCCAGTAGTAGAAGGGGCAGGGGGAACTATGGCTACACCTTC. Combining the CDR3 with reference TRBV19 and TRBJ1-2 gives the whole variable domain DGGITQSPKYLFRKEGQNVTLSCEQNLNHDAMYWYRQDPGQGLRLIYYSQIVNDFQKGDIAEGYSVSREKKESFPLTVTSAQKNPTAFYLCASSRRGRGNYGYTFGSGTRLTVV.

The genes are TRBV9 and TRBJ1-2; weak D call: TRBD1 (6 bases). There are 14 residues in the CDR3. Germline lookup yields CDR1 SGDLS and CDR2 YYNGEE. Deletions cut 4 bases from V and 0 bases from J, with 10 bases between. CDR3 region: CASSTDRANYGYTF. The CDR3 bases are TGTGCCAGCAGCACGGACAGAGCTAACTATGGCTACACCTTC.

This chain uses TRBV10-3 with TRBJ2-3; 8 nucleotides align to TRBD2. With V trimmed by 2 bases and J by 3 bases, 7 bases remained unmatched. The germline V gene encodes CDR1 ENHRY and CDR2 SYGVKD. The CDR3 totals 16 residues. The CDR3 DNA sequence: TGTGCCATCAGTGAGATGGGGACGGGAGGGACAGATACGCAGTATTTT. It is translated as CAISEMGTGGTDTQYF.

The table lists this clone with a count of one. The rearrangement uses TRBV5-4 and TRBJ2-1, with a possible D match to TRBD2 (6 bases). Trimming left V 4 bases short and J 7 bases short, with 18 bases between. CDR3 length: 15 residues. Germline V gene lookup returns CDR1 SGHNT and CDR2 YYREEE (reference sequence). The CDR3 DNA sequence: TGTGCCAGCAGCAGCGGAGGGCAGGGTCGGAATGAGCAGTTCTTC. This encodes CASSSGGQGRNEQFF.

This clone was counted between two and nine times. V and J are TRBV7-8 and TRBJ2-1, with D perhaps matching TRBD1 (5 bases). The CDR3 has 14 residues. Looked up from germline, CDR1 is SGHVS and CDR2 is FQNEAQ. The V end was cut by 6 bases, the J end by 0 bases, with 9 bases between. CDR3 in amino acids: CASREDSSYNEQFF. CDR3 bases: TGTGCCAGCAGAGAAGACAGCTCCTACAATGAGCAGTTCTTC. The full variable domain, its missing parts supplied by reference TRBV7-8 and TRBJ2-1, is GAGVSQSPRYKVAKRGQDVALRCDPISGHVSLFWYQQALGQGPEFLTYFQNEAQLDKSGLPSDRFFAERPEGSVSTLKIQRTQQEDSAVYLCASREDSSYNEQFFGPGTRLTVL.

V gene TRBV6-4 combines with J gene TRBJ1-1; D possibly corresponds to TRBD1 (6 bases). Deletions cut 0 bases from V and 4 bases from J, with 9 bases between. The CDR3 totals 14 residues. CDR1 is MRHNA and CDR2 is SNTAGT in the germline V gene. Written as DNA, the CDR3 is TGTGCCAGCAGTGACTCAGGGGGTAGCACTGAAGCTTTCTTT. Translation gives CASSDSGGSTEAFF.

The V call is TRBV18, the J call TRBJ1-2; D is unresolved. The CDR3 sequence is 13 residues long. The germline gives CDR1 KGHSH, CDR2 LQKENI. The germline V and J ends were trimmed by 5 bases and 6 bases, with 13 bases remaining between them. CDR3 DNA: TGTGCCAGCTCAGGCTCCGGGTACGATGGCTACACCTTC. Its translation: CASSGSGYDGYTF.

The rearrangement joins TRBV30 to TRBJ2-3; the match to TRBD2 covers 10 bases. Germline V gene data show CDR1 as GTSNPN and CDR2 as SVGIG (reference sequence). The CDR3 consists of 16 residues. The trim removed 0 bases at V and 7 bases at J, leaving 10 bases unmatched. CDR3 sequence (DNA): TGTGCCTGGAGTGTCTGGAGCGGGGGGGCTTGGAATACGCAGTATTTT. It translates to CAWSVWSGGAWNTQYF.

The rearrangement links TRBV13 to TRBJ2-5; possibly TRBD1 for D (5 bases). Trimming shortened V by 4 bases and J by 5 bases, and 14 bases separated the two germline ends. The CDR3 consists of 14 residues. Germline V gene data show CDR1 as PRHDT and CDR2 as FYEKMQ (reference sequence). The CDR3 loop is CASSSAEWGETQYF. The CDR3 bases are TGTGCCAGCAGCTCCGCCGAGTGGGGCGAGACCCAGTACTTC.

This clone was seen a handful of times. Germline and junction disagree at one end, which may indicate a read error. The same CDR3 is also encoded by other DNA sequences in this sample. This rearrangement joins TRBV10-3 to TRBJ1-1, with D tentatively TRBD1 (5 bases). Germline-derived CDR1 and CDR2 are ENHRY and SYGVKD. This CDR3 has 14 amino acids. CDR3 loop: CAISESGGNTEAFF. CDR3 DNA: TGTGCCATCAGCGAGTCGGGGGGGAACACTGAAGCTTTCTTT.

This clone came up once. The V and J genes are TRBV11-2 and TRBJ1-1, with 8 nucleotides matching TRBD1. The CDR3 is made up of 15 amino acids. In germline, CDR1 is SGHAT, CDR2 FQNNGV. Unmatched junction bases numbered 10, after V lost 5 bases and J lost 5 bases. As DNA, the CDR3 is TGTGCCAGCAGCCTGTCAGGGGGCGCGGGAACTGAAGCTTTCTTT. It codes for CASSLSGGAGTEAFF.

This clone was recorded once. The rearrangement uses TRBV5-5 and TRBJ1-2, with TRBD1 as a possible D gene (5 bases). The length of the CDR3 is 13 residues. Germline CDR1 reads SGHKS; CDR2 reads YYEKEE (reference sequence). V was cut by 0 bases and J by 8 bases, with 11 bases left in between. The CDR3: CASSLEGARGYTF. The CDR3 DNA follows: TGTGCCAGCAGCTTGGAAGGGGCGCGAGGCTACACCTTC. Full variable domain (remainder filled in from reference TRBV5-5 and TRBJ1-2): DAGVTQSPTHLIKTRGQQVTLRCSPISGHKSVSWYQQVLGQGPQFIFQYYEKEERGRGNFPDRFSARQFPNYSSELNVNALLLGDSALYLCASSLEGARGYTFGSGTRLTVV.

This chain joins TRBV10-3 and TRBJ2-7; 8 bases fit TRBD1. CDR1 ENHRY and CDR2 SYGVKD come from the germline V gene. CDR3 length: 15 residues. The ends lost 0 bases at V and 6 bases at J; junction bases unmatched: 7. CDR3 nucleotides: TGTGCCATCAGTGAGTCGGTGCAGGGGGCTATCGAGCAGTACTTC. Translating it yields CAISESVQGAIEQYF.

V is TRBV15 and J is TRBJ1-1; tentatively, D is TRBD1 (6 bases). The CDR3 is 14 amino acids. Trimming stripped 5 bases from V and 5 bases from J, with 15 bases between. Germline CDR1 LNHNV, CDR2 YYDKDF (reference sequence). For the CDR3, the DNA is TGTGCCACCAGCCTACGGAGGGGGGGGACTGAAGCTTTCTTT. Its protein product is CATSLRRGGTEAFF.

This clone was recorded once. V and J are TRBV27 and TRBJ2-1; 8 bases match TRBD2. This CDR3 is built from 15 residues. Unmatched junction bases numbered 5, after V lost 5 bases and J lost 2 bases. Per the germline V gene, CDR1 is MNHEY and CDR2 is SMNVEV (reference sequence). DNA of the CDR3: TGTGCCAGCAGTAATAGCGGGGAGACCTACAATGAGCAGTTCTTC. Translated: CASSNSGETYNEQFF.

The chain couples TRBV28 to TRBJ1-1, with TRBD1 matching over 10 bases. CDR1 MDHEN and CDR2 SYDVKM come from the germline V gene. V was pared by 3 bases and J by 3 bases, with 4 bases of the junction left unmatched. The CDR3 length is 15 residues. The CDR3 region has the DNA TGTGCCAGCAGTTTGTCCGGGACAGGGGACACTGAAGCTTTCTTT. This codes for CASSLSGTGDTEAFF.

The CDR3 loop reads CASSLGTSLDTQYF. CDR3 DNA: TGCGCCAGCAGCTTGGGGACTAGTTTGGATACGCAGTATTTT. The V gene is TRBV5-1, the J gene TRBJ2-3, with 7 bases that match TRBD2. The CDR3 is 14 amino acids. With V trimmed by 0 bases and J by 6 bases, 4 bases remained unmatched. Germline V gene data show CDR1 as SGHRS and CDR2 as YFSETQ.

This clone has more than one count but fewer than ten. J is TRBJ2-5 and V is TRBV25-1, with 8 bases that match TRBD1. The CDR3 runs to 14 residues. The junction had 3 bases not matched to a gene; V was cut back by 5 bases and J by 1 base. Germline values: CDR1 MGHDK, CDR2 SYGVNS. CDR3 protein: CASSSTGAQETQYF. CDR3 DNA: TGTGCCAGCAGTTCGACAGGGGCCCAAGAGACCCAGTACTTC.

This rearrangement joins TRBV6-4 to TRBJ2-1; possible D gene TRBD1, 6 bases. The CDR3 is 15 residues long. V shed 0 bases and J shed 7 bases, with 13 bases lying between them. Germline V CDR1 and CDR2: MRHNA, SNTAGT. In DNA form, the CDR3 reads TGTGCCAGCAGTGACTCGCCAGGGGTGGAGAATGAGCAGTTCTTC. Protein: CASSDSPGVENEQFF.

The chain joins TRBV10-3 to TRBJ2-3, with 9 bases aligning to TRBD1. This CDR3 is built from 16 residues. Germline CDR1 reads ENHRY; CDR2 reads SYGVKD. V was clipped by 2 bases and J by 1 base; unmatched bases: 4. CDR3 loop: CAISEGDRDGTDTQYF. CDR3 in DNA: TGTGCCATCAGTGAGGGGGACAGGGACGGCACAGATACGCAGTATTTT.